The clone carrying this TCR beta chain appeared many times. The antigen is undetermined. The data were taken from a study of T-cell reconstitution after alpha-beta-depleted transplantation in children. Unmatched junction bases numbered 17, after V lost 4 bases and J lost 3 bases. Germline V gene sequence: CDR1 SGHAT, CDR2 FQDESV (reference sequence). This CDR3 has 20 residues. Library preparation (for TCRbeta) was performed with unique molecular identifiers. One entry per CDR3 protein results from TCRdb running MiXCR on the PCR reads. The sample carries some 450,000 distinct CDR3 sequences, about 40% recorded once. Study outcomes and limitations: After transplant, high TCRbeta diversity at day 60 in some patients arose from surviving recipient T cells and thymic progenitors. T cells produced anew were the main source of T-cell counts and diversity one year after transplant.

The chain combines TRBV11-1 with TRBJ2-1, with 11 bases fitting TRBD2. The specimen was PBMCs, collected before TCRalphabeta/CD19-depleted stem cell transplant. The sequence came from a girl aged 2 to 9 with aplastic anemia, due to receive a stem cell transplant. CDR3 DNA: TGTGCCAGCAGCTCCATAGCGGGAGGGCCTAATAACTATGGCTACAATGAGCAGTTCTTC. Translating it yields CASSSIAGGPNNYGYNEQFF.